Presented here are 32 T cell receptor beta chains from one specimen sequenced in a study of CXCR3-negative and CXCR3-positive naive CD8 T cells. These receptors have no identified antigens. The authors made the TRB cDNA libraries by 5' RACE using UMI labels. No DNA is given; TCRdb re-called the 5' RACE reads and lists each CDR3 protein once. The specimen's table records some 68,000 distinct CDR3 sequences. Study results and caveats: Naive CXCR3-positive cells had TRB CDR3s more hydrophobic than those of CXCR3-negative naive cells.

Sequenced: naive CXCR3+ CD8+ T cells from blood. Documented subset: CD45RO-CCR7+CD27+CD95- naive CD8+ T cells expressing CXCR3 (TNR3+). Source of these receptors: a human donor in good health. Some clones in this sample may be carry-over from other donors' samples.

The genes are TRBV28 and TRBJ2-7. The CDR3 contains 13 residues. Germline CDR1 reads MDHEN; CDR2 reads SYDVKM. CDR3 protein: CASSLTGSYEQYF.

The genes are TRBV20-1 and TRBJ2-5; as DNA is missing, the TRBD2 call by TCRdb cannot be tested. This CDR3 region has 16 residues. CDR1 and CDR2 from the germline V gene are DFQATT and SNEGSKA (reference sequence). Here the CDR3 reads CSARDEIAGEVETQYF.

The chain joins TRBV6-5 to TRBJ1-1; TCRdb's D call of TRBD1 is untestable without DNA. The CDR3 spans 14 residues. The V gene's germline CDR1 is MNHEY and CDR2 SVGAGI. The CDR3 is CASSYSGANTEAFF.

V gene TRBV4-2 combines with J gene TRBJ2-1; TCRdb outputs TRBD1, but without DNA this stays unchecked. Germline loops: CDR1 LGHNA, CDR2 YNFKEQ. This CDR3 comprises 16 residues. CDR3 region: CASSQDPQGTKDEQFF.

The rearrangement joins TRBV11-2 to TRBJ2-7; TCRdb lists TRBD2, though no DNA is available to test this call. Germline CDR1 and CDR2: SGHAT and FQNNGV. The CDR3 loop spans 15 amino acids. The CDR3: CASSLGEGLTYEQYF.

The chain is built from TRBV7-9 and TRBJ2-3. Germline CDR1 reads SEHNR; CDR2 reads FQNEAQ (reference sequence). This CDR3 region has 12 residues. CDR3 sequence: CASSPVLDTQYF.

The CDR3 protein is CASSLPTDTSTDTQYF. The gene calls are TRBV7-9 and TRBJ2-3; checking the TCRdb D call of TRBD2 is not possible without DNA. Germline V lookup: CDR1 SEHNR, CDR2 FQNEAQ (reference sequence). This CDR3 region has 16 residues.

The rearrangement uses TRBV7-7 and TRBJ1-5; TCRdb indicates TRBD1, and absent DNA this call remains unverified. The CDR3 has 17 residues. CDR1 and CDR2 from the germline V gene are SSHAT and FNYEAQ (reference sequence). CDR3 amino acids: CASSSLGDRDGNQPQHF.

CDR3 amino acids: CSVVQDNYGYTF. This chain uses TRBV29-1 with TRBJ1-2. The CDR3 covers 12 residues. Germline V gene sequence: CDR1 SQVTM, CDR2 ANQGSEA.

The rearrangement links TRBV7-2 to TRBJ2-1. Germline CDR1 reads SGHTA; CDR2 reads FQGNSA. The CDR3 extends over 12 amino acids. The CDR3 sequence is CASSLYDNEQFF.

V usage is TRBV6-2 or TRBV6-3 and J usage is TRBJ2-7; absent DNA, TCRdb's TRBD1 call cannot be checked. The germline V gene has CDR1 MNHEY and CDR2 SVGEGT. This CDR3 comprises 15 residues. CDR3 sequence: CATSITGGGSYEQYF.

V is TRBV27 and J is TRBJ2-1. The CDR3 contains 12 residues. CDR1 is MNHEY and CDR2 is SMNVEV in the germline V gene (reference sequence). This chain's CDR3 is CASSFIGTHQFF.

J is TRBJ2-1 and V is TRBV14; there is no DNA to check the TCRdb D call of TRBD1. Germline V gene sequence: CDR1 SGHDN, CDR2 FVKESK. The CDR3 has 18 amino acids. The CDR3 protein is CASSQVFFAAARGNEQFF.

CDR3 protein: CASSFPVSGGNTGELFF. The chain has TRBV5-1 and TRBJ2-2; without DNA, the TCRdb call of TRBD2 cannot be checked. CDR3 length equals 17 residues. Germline V gene data show CDR1 as SGHRS and CDR2 as YFSETQ.

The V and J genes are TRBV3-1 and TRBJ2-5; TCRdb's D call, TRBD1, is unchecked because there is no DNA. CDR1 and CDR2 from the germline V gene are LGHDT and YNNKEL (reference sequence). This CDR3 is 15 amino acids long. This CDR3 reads CASSPRSAGQETQYF.

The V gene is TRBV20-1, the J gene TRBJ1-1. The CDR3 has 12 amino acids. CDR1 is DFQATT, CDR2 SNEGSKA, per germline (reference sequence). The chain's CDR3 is CSAKAGDTEAFF.

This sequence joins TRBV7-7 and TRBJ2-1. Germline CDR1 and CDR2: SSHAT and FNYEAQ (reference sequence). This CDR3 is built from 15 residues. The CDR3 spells CASSTTRSSYNEQFF.

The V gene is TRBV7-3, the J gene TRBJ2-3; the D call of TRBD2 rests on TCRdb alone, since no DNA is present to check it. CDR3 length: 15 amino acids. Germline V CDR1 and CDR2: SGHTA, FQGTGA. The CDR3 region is CASSPTEGGTDTQYF.

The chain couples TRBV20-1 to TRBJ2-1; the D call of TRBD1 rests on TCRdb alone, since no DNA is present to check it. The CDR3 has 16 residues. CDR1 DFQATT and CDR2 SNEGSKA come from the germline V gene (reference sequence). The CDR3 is CSARDPQGSSYNEQFF.

The CDR3 reads CASSGGYNQPQHF. The chain employs TRBV6-1 and TRBJ1-5. Per the germline V gene, CDR1 is MNHNS and CDR2 is SASEGT. This CDR3 contains 13 residues.

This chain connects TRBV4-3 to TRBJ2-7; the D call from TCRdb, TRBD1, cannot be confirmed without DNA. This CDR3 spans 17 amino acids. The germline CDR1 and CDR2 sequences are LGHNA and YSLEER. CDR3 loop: CASSQDRIIGQAYEQYF.

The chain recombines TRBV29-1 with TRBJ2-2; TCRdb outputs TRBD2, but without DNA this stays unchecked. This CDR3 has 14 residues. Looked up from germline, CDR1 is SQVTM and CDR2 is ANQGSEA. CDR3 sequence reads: CSVVANLNTGELFF.

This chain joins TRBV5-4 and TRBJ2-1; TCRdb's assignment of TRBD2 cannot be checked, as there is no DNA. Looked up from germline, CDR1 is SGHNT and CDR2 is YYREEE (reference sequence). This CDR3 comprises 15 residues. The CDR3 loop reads CASSLLARDYNEQFF.

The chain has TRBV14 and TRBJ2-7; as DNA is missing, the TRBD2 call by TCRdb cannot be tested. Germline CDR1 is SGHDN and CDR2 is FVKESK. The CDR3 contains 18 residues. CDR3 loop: CASSQSFRVSGSTYEQYF.

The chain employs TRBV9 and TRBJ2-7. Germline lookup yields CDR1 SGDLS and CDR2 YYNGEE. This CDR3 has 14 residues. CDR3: CASSPNKGLYEQYF.

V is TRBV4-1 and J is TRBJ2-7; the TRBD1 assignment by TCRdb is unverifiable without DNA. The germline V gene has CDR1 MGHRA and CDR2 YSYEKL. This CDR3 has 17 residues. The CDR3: CASSQVVGGEKGLEQYF.

CDR3 sequence reads: CSASKGDGYNEQFF. The rearrangement joins TRBV20-1 to TRBJ2-1; there is no DNA to check the TCRdb D call of TRBD1. This CDR3 has 14 residues. CDR1 is DFQATT and CDR2 is SNEGSKA in the germline V gene (reference sequence).

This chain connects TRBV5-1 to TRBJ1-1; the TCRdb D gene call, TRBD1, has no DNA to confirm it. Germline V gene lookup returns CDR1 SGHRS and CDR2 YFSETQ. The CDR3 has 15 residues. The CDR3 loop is CASSLNPRGDTEAFF. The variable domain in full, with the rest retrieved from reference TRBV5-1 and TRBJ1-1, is KAGVTQTPRYLIKTRGQQVTLSCSPISGHRSVSWYQQTPGQGLQFLFEYFSETQRNKGNFPGRFSGRQFSNSRSEMNVSTLELGDSALYLCASSLNPRGDTEAFFGQGTRLTVV.

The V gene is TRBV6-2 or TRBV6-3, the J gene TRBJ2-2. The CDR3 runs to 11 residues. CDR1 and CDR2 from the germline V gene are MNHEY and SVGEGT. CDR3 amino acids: CASSYGGELFF.

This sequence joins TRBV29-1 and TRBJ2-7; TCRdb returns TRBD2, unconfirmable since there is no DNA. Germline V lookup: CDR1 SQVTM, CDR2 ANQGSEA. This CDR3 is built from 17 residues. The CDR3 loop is CSVEGDGRAYPQETQYF.

CDR3 residues: CASSNIPLAGGPGEQYF. The chain is built from TRBV19 and TRBJ2-7; TCRdb's D call of TRBD2 is untestable without DNA. The CDR3 length is 17 residues. Per germline, CDR1 LNHDA and CDR2 SQIVND (reference sequence).

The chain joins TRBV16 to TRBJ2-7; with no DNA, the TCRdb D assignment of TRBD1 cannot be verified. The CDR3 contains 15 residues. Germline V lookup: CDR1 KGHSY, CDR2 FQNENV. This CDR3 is CASSQGVTGAYEQYF.